These 9 T cell receptor beta chains originate from one sample sequenced in a study of shared clonotypes between healthy human individuals. Sequencing was performed with immunoSEQ multiplex PCR; in TCRdb, only in-frame clones are kept and a portion is missing. The sample has 2 million to 3 million clones; 93% are singletons. Specimen: naive CD4+ T cells from PBMCs. Regarding subset: CD45RA+ positively selected. The receptor source for this set is a man aged 18 to 35 in good health. Some clones in this sample may be carry-over from other donors' samples.

This chain joins TRBV18 and TRBJ1-2; D is unresolved. Germline V gives CDR1 KGHSH, CDR2 LQKENI. V was cut by 2 bases and J by 4 bases, with 14 bases left in between. The CDR3 spans 15 residues. CDR3 nucleotide sequence: TGTGCCAGCTCACCAGGTTCCCCGGGCAGCTATGGCTACACCTTC. Residues: CASSPGSPGSYGYTF.

The chain has TRBV7-9 and TRBJ2-1; D remains unclear. This CDR3 is 14 amino acids long. Germline V gene data show CDR1 as SEHNR and CDR2 as FQNEAQ (reference sequence). Deletions cut 5 bases from V and 7 bases from J, with 15 bases between. CDR3 bases: TGTGCCAGCAGCCCCGGGTTGGAAGGGAATGAGCAGTTCTTC. Protein sequence: CASSPGLEGNEQFF.

J is TRBJ2-1 and V is TRBV6-6, with TRBD1 as a possible D gene (5 bases). The germline gives CDR1 MNHNY, CDR2 SVGAGI (reference sequence). V lost 5 bases to trimming and J lost 0 bases, with 11 bases between them. The CDR3 is 15 amino acids. The CDR3 DNA sequence: TGTGCCAGCAGTACCCAGGGTGGCTCCTACAATGAGCAGTTCTTC. It is translated as CASSTQGGSYNEQFF.

Notes on this clone: Other nucleotide sequences in the sample specify the same CDR3. The chain employs TRBV6-1 and TRBJ2-1; TRBD2 matches 8 bases. V lost 4 bases, J lost 2 bases, and 1 base stayed unmatched. Per the germline V gene, CDR1 is MNHNS and CDR2 is SASEGT. The CDR3 consists of 14 residues. CDR3 DNA sequence: TGTGCCAGCAGTGTTAGCGGGACCTACAATGAGCAGTTCTTC. Its protein product is CASSVSGTYNEQFF.

Written as DNA, the CDR3 is TGTGCCAGTAGTACTTCCGGGACAGGGGGCTACGAGCAGTACTTC. It encodes CASSTSGTGGYEQYF. The chain carries TRBV19 and TRBJ2-7, with 11 bases lining up with TRBD1. Germline loops: CDR1 LNHDA, CDR2 SQIVND (reference sequence). The trim removed 4 bases at V and 3 bases at J, leaving 5 bases unmatched. The CDR3 consists of 15 residues.

The chain links TRBV2 to TRBJ1-3; D may be TRBD1 (5 bases). The V end lost 8 bases, the J end lost 0 bases, and 11 bases lay between the germline ends. From germline, CDR1 is SNHLY and CDR2 FYNNEI. CDR3 length equals 14 residues. This CDR3 is CASWGRISGNTIYF. The CDR3 bases are TGTGCCAGCTGGGGACGGATCTCTGGAAACACCATATATTTT.

The genes are TRBV5-6 and TRBJ2-3; TRBD2 matches 11 bases. The germline V gene has CDR1 SGHDT and CDR2 YYEEEE. With V trimmed by 4 bases and J by 3 bases, 4 bases remained unmatched. The CDR3 contains 15 residues. The CDR3 is CASSGIAGGTDTQYF. Here the CDR3 DNA reads TGTGCCAGCAGCGGAATAGCGGGAGGGACAGATACGCAGTATTTT.

V and J are TRBV7-3 and TRBJ2-3; 9 bases line up with TRBD2. The CDR3 is 16 residues long. Trimming took 5 bases from V and 0 from J; bases not matched to a gene: 6. In germline, CDR1 is SGHTA, CDR2 FQGTGA. The CDR3 nucleotides read TGTGCCAGCAGCCATGCGACTAGCGGAAGCACAGATACGCAGTATTTT. Translation: CASSHATSGSTDTQYF.

V usage is TRBV28 and J usage is TRBJ2-7; D is unresolved. Per germline, CDR1 MDHEN and CDR2 SYDVKM. This CDR3 is built from 15 residues. The V end lost 6 bases, the J end lost 1 base, and 16 bases lay between the germline ends. The CDR3 DNA reads as TGTGCCAGCAGGCGGCTGCCCACCTTTTCCTACGAGCAGTACTTC. It codes for CASRRLPTFSYEQYF.